This T cell receptor beta chain was sequenced during a study of identical twins. Study-wide results and limits: Out-of-frame alpha sequences shared between twins exhibited an excess of low generation probability. Memory repertoires lacked the insertion deficit that abundant cord blood beta clonotypes showed.

TCRdb itself ran the 5' RACE reads through MiXCR, one entry per CDR3 protein. The sample lists roughly 720,000 distinct CDR3 sequences, 15% to 20% occurring once. Between the trimmed V and J ends, which lost 6 bases and 9 bases, there was a span of 18 bases. There are 13 residues in the CDR3. Germline loops: CDR1 DFQATT, CDR2 SNEGSKA (reference sequence). Each donor was a healthy Caucasian. Regarding this clonotype: Its antigen is unknown.

This sample also appeared in a second study, on T cells expressing NK-cell markers. That source adds: Seropositivity for HCMV was found in seven of the eight sequenced donors, with one seronegative.

Sequencing used PBMCs. The rearrangement joins TRBV20-1 to TRBJ2-1; D is tentatively TRBD1 or TRBD2 (5 bases each). The TCR was taken from a woman under 30 in good health. The CDR3 region is CSADLGTPGEQFF. Written as DNA, the CDR3 is TGCAGTGCGGATCTCGGGACCCCCGGTGAGCAGTTCTTC.